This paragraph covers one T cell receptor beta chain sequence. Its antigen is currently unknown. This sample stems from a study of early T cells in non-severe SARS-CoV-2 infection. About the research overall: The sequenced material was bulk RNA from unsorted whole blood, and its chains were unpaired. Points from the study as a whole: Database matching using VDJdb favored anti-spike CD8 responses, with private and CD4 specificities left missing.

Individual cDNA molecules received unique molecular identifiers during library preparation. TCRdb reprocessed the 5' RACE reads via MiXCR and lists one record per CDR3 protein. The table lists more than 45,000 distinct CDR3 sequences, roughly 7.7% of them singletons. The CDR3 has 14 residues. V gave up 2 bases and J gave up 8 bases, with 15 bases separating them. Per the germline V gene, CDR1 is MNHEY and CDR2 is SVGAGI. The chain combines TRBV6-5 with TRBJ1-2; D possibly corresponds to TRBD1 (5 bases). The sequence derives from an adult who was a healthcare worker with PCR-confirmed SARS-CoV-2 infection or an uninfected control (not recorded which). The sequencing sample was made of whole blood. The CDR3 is CASSYDGARNGYTF. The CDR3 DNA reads TGTGCCAGCAGTTACGATGGGGCAAGGAACGGCTACACCTTC.